The rows below give T cell receptor beta chains drawn from one sample of a study of T cell changes during pregnancy in multiple sclerosis. Repertoires were generated with immunoSEQ multiplex PCR, while TCRdb's copy carries only in-frame clones and drops some. This sample yields fewer than 60,000 clones, of which 95% are seen a single time; almost 6% belongs to the top ten. The material was CD8+ T cells from peripheral blood mononuclear cells, obtained in the first trimester of pregnancy. These receptors all come from a female donor with multiple sclerosis, enrolled in a pregnancy study. Both conserved end residues are part of each CDR3. A D gene is named only where the DNA matches it firmly. Expanded clones get a size class; other rows say once, few or many, or leave the size out.

TRBD2,TRBJ2-1,14,TRBV30,-,CAWGVREVYNEQFF,TGTGCCTGGGGGGTGCGGGAGGTCTACAATGAGCAGTTCTTC
TRBD2,TRBJ2-2,17,TRBV19,-,CASSETLAGGGTGELFF,TGTGCCAGTAGTGAGACACTAGCGGGAGGGGGAACCGGGGAGCTGTTTTTT
-,TRBJ2-2,13,TRBV30,once,CAWRGLNTGELFF,TGTGCCTGGAGAGGACTGAACACCGGGGAGCTGTTTTTT
TRBD2,TRBJ2-1,16,TRBV7-2,-,CASRKSGLAGVNEQFF,TGTGCCAGCAGAAAATCGGGACTAGCGGGAGTTAATGAGCAGTTCTTC
TRBD1,TRBJ1-1,13,TRBV5-1,-,CASSRGQATGAFF,TGCGCCAGCAGCCGAGGACAGGCGACGGGAGCTTTCTTT
TRBD1,TRBJ2-5,17,TRBV11-1,-,CASSQPRQGGNQETQYF,TGTGCCAGCAGCCAGCCTCGACAGGGGGGCAACCAAGAGACCCAGTACTTC
TRBD2,TRBJ2-7,16,TRBV6-1,-,CASSELGLAGGGEQYF,TGTGCCAGCAGTGAACTTGGACTAGCAGGAGGGGGAGAGCAGTACTTC
-,TRBJ2-1,14,TRBV28,-,CASNGREGYNEQFF,TGTGCCTCGAACGGCAGGGAAGGCTACAATGAGCAGTTCTTC
TRBD2,TRBJ2-3,19,TRBV9,-,CASSLQGLAGGPGTDTQYF,TGTGCCAGCAGCCTCCAGGGACTAGCGGGAGGGCCGGGCACAGATACGCAGTATTTT
-,TRBJ1-2,13,TRBV7-6,-,CASSAELLYGYTF,TGTGCCAGCAGCGCGGAGTTACTTTATGGCTACACCTTC
-,TRBJ2-2,15,TRBV6-5,-,CASSYSGGGTGELFF,TGTGCCAGCAGTTACTCTGGGGGAGGCACCGGGGAGCTGTTTTTT
TRBD2,TRBJ2-3,17,TRBV4-3,-,CASSALGLAGLGDTQYF,TGCGCCAGCAGCGCCTTGGGGCTAGCGGGGTTGGGAGATACGCAGTATTTT
TRBD2,TRBJ2-3,17,TRBV14,-,CASSQAGTRGSTDTQYF,TGTGCCAGCAGCCAGGCTGGGACTAGGGGTAGCACAGATACGCAGTATTTT
-,TRBJ2-5,13,TRBV7-9,-,CASSLVSGETQYF,TGTGCCAGCAGCTTAGTTTCCGGAGAGACCCAGTACTTC
-,TRBJ2-2,14,TRBV19,-,CASSIVGDTGELFF,TGTGCCAGTAGTATTGTTGGAGACACCGGGGAGCTGTTTTTT
-,TRBJ1-4,13,TRBV5-4,-,CASSWRQSEKLFF,TGTGCCAGCAGCTGGAGACAGTCTGAAAAACTGTTTTTT
TRBD2,TRBJ2-5,14,TRBV5-1,-,CASRQAGGLETQYF,TGCGCCAGCCGACAAGCGGGAGGCCTAGAGACCCAGTACTTC
-,TRBJ2-6,15,TRBV18,once,CASSQVAGGANVLTF,TGTGCCAGCTCACAGGTAGCTGGCGGGGCCAACGTCCTGACTTTC
-,TRBJ2-7,14,TRBV4-1,once,CASSQDGGIYEQYF,TGCGCCAGCAGCCAAGATGGGGGGATCTACGAGCAGTACTTC
-,TRBJ1-4,12,TRBV5-3,-,CARSAGNEKLFF,TGTGCCAGAAGCGCCGGGAATGAAAAACTGTTTTTT
TRBD2,TRBJ2-1,15,TRBV27,-,CASTRLAGAYNEQFF,TGTGCCAGCACAAGGCTAGCGGGGGCCTACAATGAGCAGTTCTTC
-,TRBJ1-1,14,TRBV6-6,-,CASRDQGLNTEAFF,TGTGCCAGCAGGGATCAGGGGCTGAACACTGAAGCTTTCTTT
-,TRBJ2-7,11,TRBV5-1,-,CASSLVDEQYF,TGCGCCAGCAGCTTGGTCGACGAGCAGTACTTC
TRBD2,TRBJ2-1,16,TRBV30,once,CAWSVLLAGDFNEQFF,TGTGCCTGGAGTGTACTTTTAGCGGGAGATTTCAATGAGCAGTTCTTC
TRBD2,TRBJ2-2,19,TRBV15,once,CATSRDFLAGSVDTGELFF,TGTGCCACCAGCAGAGATTTTCTAGCGGGAAGTGTCGACACCGGGGAGCTGTTTTTT